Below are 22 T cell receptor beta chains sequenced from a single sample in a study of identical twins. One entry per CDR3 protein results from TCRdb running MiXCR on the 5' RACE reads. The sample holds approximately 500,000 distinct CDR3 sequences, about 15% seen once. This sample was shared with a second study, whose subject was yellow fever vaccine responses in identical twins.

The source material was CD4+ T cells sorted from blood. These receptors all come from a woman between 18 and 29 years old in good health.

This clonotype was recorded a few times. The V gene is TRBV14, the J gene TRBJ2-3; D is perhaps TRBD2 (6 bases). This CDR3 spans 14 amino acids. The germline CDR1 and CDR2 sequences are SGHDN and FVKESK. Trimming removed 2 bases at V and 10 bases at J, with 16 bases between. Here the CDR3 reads CASSQTFGRVPQYF. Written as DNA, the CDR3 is TGTGCCAGCAGCCAAACCTTCGGGAGAGTTCCGCAGTATTTT.

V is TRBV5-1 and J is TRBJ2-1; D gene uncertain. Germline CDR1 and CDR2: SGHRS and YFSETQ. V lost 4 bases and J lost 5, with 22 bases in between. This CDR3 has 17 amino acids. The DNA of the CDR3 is TGCGCCAGCAGCCGAATGTCCAGTTTTAATCTCGACAATGAGCAGTTCTTC. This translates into CASSRMSSFNLDNEQFF.

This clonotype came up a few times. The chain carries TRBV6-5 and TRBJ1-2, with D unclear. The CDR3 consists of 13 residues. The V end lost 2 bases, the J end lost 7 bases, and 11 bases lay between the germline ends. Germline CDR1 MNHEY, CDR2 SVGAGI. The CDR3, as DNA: TGTGCCAGCAGTTACCTCCCCGTGAGTGGCTACACCTTC. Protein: CASSYLPVSGYTF.

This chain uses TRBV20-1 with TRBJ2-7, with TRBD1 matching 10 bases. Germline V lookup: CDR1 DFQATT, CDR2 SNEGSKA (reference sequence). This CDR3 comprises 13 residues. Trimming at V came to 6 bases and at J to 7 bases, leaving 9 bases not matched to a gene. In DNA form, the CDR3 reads TGCAGTGCGAAACCGGGACAGGGGAAGGAGCAGTACGTC. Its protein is CSAKPGQGKEQYV.

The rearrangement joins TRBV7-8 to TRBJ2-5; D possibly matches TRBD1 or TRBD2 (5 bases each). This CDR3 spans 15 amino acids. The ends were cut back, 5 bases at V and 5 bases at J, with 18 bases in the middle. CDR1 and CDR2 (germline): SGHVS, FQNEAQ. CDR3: CASSVSRASRETQYF. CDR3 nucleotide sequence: TGTGCCAGCAGCGTCTCCAGGGCTAGCCGGGAGACCCAGTACTTC.

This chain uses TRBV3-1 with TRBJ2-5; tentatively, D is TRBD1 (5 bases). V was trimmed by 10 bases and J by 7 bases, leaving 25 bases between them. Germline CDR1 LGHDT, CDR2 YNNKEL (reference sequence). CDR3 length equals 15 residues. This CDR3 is CATCQDQGRPWTQYF. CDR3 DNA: TGTGCCACCTGCCAAGATCAGGGCCGCCCGTGGACCCAGTACTTC.

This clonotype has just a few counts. CDR3 sequence: CASSPSGGAFQYF. The CDR3 coding sequence is TGTGCCAGCTCACCGTCGGGCGGGGCCTTTCAGTACTTC. This chain connects TRBV18 to TRBJ2-4; D is perhaps TRBD2 (6 bases). This CDR3 contains 13 residues. V shed 3 bases and J shed 11 bases, with 14 bases lying between them. Germline CDR1 KGHSH, CDR2 LQKENI.

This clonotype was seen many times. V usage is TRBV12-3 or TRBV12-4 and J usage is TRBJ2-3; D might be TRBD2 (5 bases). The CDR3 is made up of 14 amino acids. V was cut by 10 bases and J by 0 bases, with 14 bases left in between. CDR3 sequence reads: CATKRAGSTDTQYF. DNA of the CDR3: TGTGCCACTAAGAGGGCAGGTAGCACAGATACGCAGTATTTT.

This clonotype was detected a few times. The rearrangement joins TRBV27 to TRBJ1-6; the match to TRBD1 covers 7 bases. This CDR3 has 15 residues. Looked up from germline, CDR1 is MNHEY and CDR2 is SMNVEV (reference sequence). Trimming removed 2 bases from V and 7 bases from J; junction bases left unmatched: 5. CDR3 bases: TGTGCCAGCAGTTTAGGGAGCAGGGGGAATTCACCCCTCCACTTT. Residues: CASSLGSRGNSPLHF.

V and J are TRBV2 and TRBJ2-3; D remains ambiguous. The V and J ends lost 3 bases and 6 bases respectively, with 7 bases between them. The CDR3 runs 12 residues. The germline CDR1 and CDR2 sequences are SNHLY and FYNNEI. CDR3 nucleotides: TGTGCCAGCAGTGAGATGGGGGATACGCAGTATTTT. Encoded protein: CASSEMGDTQYF.

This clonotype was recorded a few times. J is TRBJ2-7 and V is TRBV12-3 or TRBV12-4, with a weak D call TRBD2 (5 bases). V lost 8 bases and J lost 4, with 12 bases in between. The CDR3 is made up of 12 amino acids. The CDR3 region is CASGRTQYEQYV. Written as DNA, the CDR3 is TGTGCCAGCGGTAGGACTCAGTACGAGCAGTACGTC.

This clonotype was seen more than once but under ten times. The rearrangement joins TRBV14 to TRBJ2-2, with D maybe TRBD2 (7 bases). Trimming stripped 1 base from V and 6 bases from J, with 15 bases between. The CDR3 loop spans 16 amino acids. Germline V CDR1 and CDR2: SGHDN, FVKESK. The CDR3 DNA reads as TGTGCCAGCAGCCAAGTAGCCGGGGGGCGATCCGGGGAGCTGTTTTTT. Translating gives CASSQVAGGRSGELFF. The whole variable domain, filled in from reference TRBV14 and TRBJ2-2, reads EAGVTQFPSHSVIEKGQTVTLRCDPISGHDNLYWYRRVMGKEIKFLLHFVKESKQDESGMPNNRFLAERTGGTYSTLKVQPAELEDSGVYFCASSQVAGGRSGELFFGEGSRLTVL.

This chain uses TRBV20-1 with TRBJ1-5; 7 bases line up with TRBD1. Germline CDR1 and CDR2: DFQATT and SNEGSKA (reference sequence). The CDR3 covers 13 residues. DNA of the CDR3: TGCAGCGCCCCCGGGACAGTGTCTCAGCCCCAGCATTTT. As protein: CSAPGTVSQPQHF.

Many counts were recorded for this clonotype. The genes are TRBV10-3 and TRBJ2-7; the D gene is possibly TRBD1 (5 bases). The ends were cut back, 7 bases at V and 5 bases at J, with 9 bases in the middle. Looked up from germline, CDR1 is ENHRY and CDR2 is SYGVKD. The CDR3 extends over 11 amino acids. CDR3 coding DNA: TGTGCCATCACTTCAGGGAACGAGCAGTACTTC. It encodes CAITSGNEQYF.

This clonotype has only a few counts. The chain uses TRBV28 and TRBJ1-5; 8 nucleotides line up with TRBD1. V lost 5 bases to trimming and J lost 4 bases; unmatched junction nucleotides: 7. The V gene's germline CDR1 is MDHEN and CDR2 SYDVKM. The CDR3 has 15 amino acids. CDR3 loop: CASSGDRPRNQPQHF. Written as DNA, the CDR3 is TGTGCCAGCAGTGGGGACAGGCCCCGAAATCAGCCCCAGCATTTT.

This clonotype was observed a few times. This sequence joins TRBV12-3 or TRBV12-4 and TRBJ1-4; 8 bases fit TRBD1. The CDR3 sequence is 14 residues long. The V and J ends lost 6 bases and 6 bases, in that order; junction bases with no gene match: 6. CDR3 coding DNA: TGTGCCAGCAGAACCGACAGGGGACATGAAAAACTGTTTTTT. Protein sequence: CASRTDRGHEKLFF.

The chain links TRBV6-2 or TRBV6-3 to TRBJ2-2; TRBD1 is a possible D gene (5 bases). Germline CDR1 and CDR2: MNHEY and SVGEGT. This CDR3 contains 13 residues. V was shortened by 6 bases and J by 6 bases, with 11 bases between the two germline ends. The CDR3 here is CASRSPGSGELFF. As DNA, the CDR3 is TGTGCCAGCAGATCTCCAGGGTCCGGGGAGCTGTTTTTT.

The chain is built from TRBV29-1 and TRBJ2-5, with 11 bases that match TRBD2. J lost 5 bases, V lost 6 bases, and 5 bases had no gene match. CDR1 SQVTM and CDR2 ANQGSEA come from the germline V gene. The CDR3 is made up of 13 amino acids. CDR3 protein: CSVTSGVRETQYF. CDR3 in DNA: TGCAGCGTGACTAGCGGGGTGAGGGAGACCCAGTACTTC.

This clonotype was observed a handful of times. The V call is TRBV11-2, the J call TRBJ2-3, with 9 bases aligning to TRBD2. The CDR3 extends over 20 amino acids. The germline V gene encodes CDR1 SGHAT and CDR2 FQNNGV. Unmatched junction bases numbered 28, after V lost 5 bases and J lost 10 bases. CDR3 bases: TGTGCCAGCAGCCTTACTTCTAACTCGATAGCGGGAGACCATCTACTGGCGCAGTATTTT. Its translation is CASSLTSNSIAGDHLLAQYF.

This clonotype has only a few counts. CDR3: CASSQDLRSGYNEQFF. For the CDR3, the DNA is TGCGCCAGCAGCCAAGACCTGCGTAGTGGCTACAATGAGCAGTTCTTC. The V gene is TRBV4-1, the J gene TRBJ2-1; D gene unclear. Germline-derived CDR1 and CDR2 are MGHRA and YSYEKL. The ends were cut back, 0 bases at V and 3 bases at J, with 12 bases in the middle. There are 16 residues in the CDR3.

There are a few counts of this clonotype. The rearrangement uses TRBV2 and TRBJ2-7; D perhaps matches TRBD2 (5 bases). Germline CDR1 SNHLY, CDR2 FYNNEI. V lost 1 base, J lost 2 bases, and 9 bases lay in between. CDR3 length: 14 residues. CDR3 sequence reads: CASSEGELAYEQYF. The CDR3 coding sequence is TGTGCCAGCAGTGAAGGGGAGCTGGCCTACGAGCAGTACTTC.

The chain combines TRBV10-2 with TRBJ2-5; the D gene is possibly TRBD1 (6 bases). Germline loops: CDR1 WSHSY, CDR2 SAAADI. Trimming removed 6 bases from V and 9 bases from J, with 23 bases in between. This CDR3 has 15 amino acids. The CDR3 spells CASRAIDRLLGSQYF. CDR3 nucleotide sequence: TGCGCCAGCAGGGCAATAGACAGGTTGCTGGGGTCCCAGTACTTC.